This TCR beta chain comes out of a study of T cell repertoires in aging, cancer and after chemotherapy. Study overall: Clear clonal overlap appeared across healthy donor samples taken over several months to years. Findings of the study overall: Age-matched healthy donors had significantly more diverse, less clonal blood TCR repertoires than untreated cancer patients. In each cancer cohort, median generation probability increased across chemotherapy, suggesting thymic output rebounded. These repertoire data do not allow conclusions about immunological memory after chemotherapy.

A mixed TRB-A/B primer pool amplified rearranged TRB by multiplex touch-down PCR. TCRdb analysed the multiplex PCR reads with MiXCR anew, one entry per CDR3 protein. The data hold 10,000 to 15,000 distinct CDR3 sequences, with 30% to 35% observed a single time. Amplification of TCR beta used genomic DNA extracted from peripheral blood. To note about this clonotype: As yet, its antigen is unknown.

The V end was cut by 7 bases, the J end by 12 bases, with 10 bases between. The CDR3 consists of 9 residues. CDR1 is MRHNA, CDR2 SNTAGT, per germline. The specimen sequenced was blood. The V and J genes are TRBV6-4 and TRBJ2-7; D uncertain. The sequence was obtained from a human donor in good health. The donor label of this sample is uncertain. The CDR3 protein is CASMKSVYF. The DNA of the CDR3 is TGTGCCAGCATGAAGTCTGTGTACTTC.